The 20 T cell receptor beta chains in this list originate from one sample, sequenced in a study of shared clonotypes between healthy human individuals. Terminally differentiated effector memory CD45RA+ cells were left out of the naive CD8 fraction, which was CD45RO-negative and positively selected for CCR7. TCRdb's copy holds only in-frame clones and misses some; the assay was immunoSEQ multiplex PCR. This repertoire shows 1.5 million to 2.5 million clones, just under 95% found once; its top ten account for 0.95% to 1.5%. The sample taken for sequencing was naive CD8+ T cells sorted from blood. The source of these receptors is a man younger than 35 in good health.

The chain employs TRBV5-6 and TRBJ2-3; maybe TRBD1 (5 bases). Trimming stripped 0 bases from V and 2 bases from J, with 7 bases between. The CDR3 runs to 14 residues. Germline loops: CDR1 SGHDT, CDR2 YYEEEE. The CDR3 reads CASSLEQVTDTQYF. In nucleotides, the CDR3 is TGTGCCAGCAGCTTGGAACAGGTCACAGATACGCAGTATTTT.

This chain links TRBV5-6 with TRBJ1-4; D unresolved. CDR3 size: 14 residues. Germline CDR1 SGHDT, CDR2 YYEEEE. Trimming took off 0 bases at V and 8 bases at J, with 11 bases between the two ends. This CDR3 reads CASSLDPTREKLFF. CDR3 DNA sequence: TGTGCCAGCAGCTTGGACCCCACCAGGGAAAAACTGTTTTTT.

This rearrangement joins TRBV14 to TRBJ2-1, with 9 bases identical to TRBD1. The CDR3 has 17 amino acids. V lost 0 bases and J lost 7; bases outside the gene matches: 10. Per the germline V gene, CDR1 is SGHDN and CDR2 is FVKESK. This chain's CDR3 is CASSQDPTGGTGNEQFF. Written as DNA, the CDR3 is TGTGCCAGCAGCCAAGACCCGACAGGGGGTACCGGTAATGAGCAGTTCTTC.

The CDR3 region is CASSQGREGPEQYF. The CDR3 DNA reads as TGCGCCAGCAGCCAAGGGCGGGAGGGCCCCGAGCAGTACTTC. The genes are TRBV4-3 and TRBJ2-7, with 9 bases fitting TRBD2. V was clipped by 1 base and J by 6 bases; unmatched bases: 4. The CDR3 contains 14 residues. The germline V gene encodes CDR1 LGHNA and CDR2 YSLEER.

J is TRBJ2-3 and V is TRBV18; 10 bases match TRBD2. With 6 bases clipped from V and 2 bases from J, the junction kept 11 bases outside the gene matches. Germline V gene data show CDR1 as KGHSH and CDR2 as LQKENI. This CDR3 spans 17 amino acids. The CDR3 bases are TGTGCCAGCTCGCGACCGGCTAGCGGGGGATACACAGATACGCAGTATTTT. Its translation: CASSRPASGGYTDTQYF.

This chain links TRBV9 with TRBJ1-6; a weak D match, TRBD1 (5 bases). CDR3 length equals 14 residues. The V and J ends lost 0 bases and 10 bases respectively, with 11 bases between them. Germline V lookup: CDR1 SGDLS, CDR2 YYNGEE. The CDR3 here is CASSVGGGNSPLHF. The CDR3 nucleotides read TGTGCCAGCAGCGTAGGGGGGGGTAACTCACCCCTCCACTTT.

This clone was recorded only once. The J gene is TRBJ2-7, the V gene TRBV7-2; D possibly uses TRBD1 or TRBD2 (6 bases each). The CDR3 is 15 amino acids. With 0 bases removed from V and 4 bases from J, the gap between germline ends came to 13 bases. CDR1 is SGHTA and CDR2 is FQGNSA in the germline V gene. The CDR3 sequence is CASSLAGGYWYEQYF. CDR3 DNA: TGTGCCAGCAGCTTAGCGGGGGGCTATTGGTACGAGCAGTACTTC.

This clone was recorded only once. This sequence joins TRBV6-1 and TRBJ1-1; D is unclear. V was pared by 0 bases and J by 1 base, with 6 bases between. The CDR3 loop spans 14 amino acids. From germline, CDR1 is MNHNS and CDR2 SASEGT. The CDR3 coding sequence is TGTGCCAGCAGTGAAGCGAAAGCGAACACTGAAGCTTTCTTT. Amino acid sequence: CASSEAKANTEAFF.

This sequence joins TRBV27 and TRBJ1-5, with a possible D match to TRBD1 (6 bases). CDR1 MNHEY and CDR2 SMNVEV come from the germline V gene (reference sequence). The CDR3 consists of 14 residues. The V gene lost 4 bases and the J gene lost 6 bases, with 13 bases spanning the gap. For the CDR3, the DNA is TGTGCCAGCAGTTCCCTACAGGGAAGTCAGCCCCAGCATTTT. This sequence encodes CASSSLQGSQPQHF.

This chain uses TRBV9 with TRBJ2-7; possible D gene TRBD2, 6 bases. The CDR3 is 16 amino acids. Germline CDR1 and CDR2: SGDLS and YYNGEE. Trimming shortened V by 4 bases and J by 2 bases, and 19 bases separated the two germline ends. This chain's CDR3 is CASSPYRSGEAYEQYF. CDR3 nucleotides: TGTGCCAGCAGCCCCTACAGATCGGGAGAAGCCTACGAGCAGTACTTC.

V and J are TRBV6-5 and TRBJ2-4; D is uncertain. CDR1 and CDR2 (germline): MNHEY, SVGAGI. CDR3 length: 13 amino acids. With 6 bases removed from V and 2 bases from J, the gap between germline ends came to 8 bases. This CDR3 reads CASRSGPKNIQYF. CDR3 in DNA: TGTGCCAGCAGGTCCGGGCCCAAAAACATTCAGTACTTC.

The chain is built from TRBV30 and TRBJ2-7; no firm D call. This CDR3 contains 11 residues. CDR1 is GTSNPN, CDR2 SVGIG, per germline (reference sequence). The V end was cut by 7 bases, the J end by 4 bases, with 11 bases between. CDR3 loop: CASDRNYEQYF. In DNA form, the CDR3 reads TGTGCCTCGGACCGAAATTACGAGCAGTACTTC.

The chain carries TRBV13 and TRBJ2-7, with TRBD1 matching 9 bases. Losses at the gene ends were 0 bases for V and 5 bases for J; bases not matched to a gene: 8. Per germline, CDR1 PRHDT and CDR2 FYEKMQ (reference sequence). The CDR3 spans 16 residues. CDR3 loop: CASSLGPGQGLNEQYF. The CDR3 DNA sequence: TGTGCCAGCAGCTTAGGCCCGGGACAGGGCCTTAACGAGCAGTACTTC.

With respect to this clone: Other DNA sequences in the sample encode the same CDR3. The CDR3 coding sequence is TGTGCCAGCAGCTTAGAGGCTAGCGGATACGAGCAGTACTTC. Protein sequence: CASSLEASGYEQYF. The chain employs TRBV7-9 and TRBJ2-7; TRBD2 aligns across 7 bases. There are 14 residues in the CDR3. With 1 base clipped from V and 4 bases from J, the junction kept 4 bases outside the gene matches. Germline V CDR1 and CDR2: SEHNR, FQNEAQ (reference sequence).

CDR3 region: CASSLWIGGDEKLFF. The CDR3 DNA is TGTGCCAGCAGCCTTTGGATAGGGGGCGATGAAAAACTGTTTTTT. V and J are TRBV7-9 and TRBJ1-4; 7 nucleotides match TRBD1. The germline V gene encodes CDR1 SEHNR and CDR2 FQNEAQ (reference sequence). The CDR3 totals 15 residues. V shed 5 bases and J 6 bases; nucleotides not matched to a gene: 9.

As for this clone: Other nucleotide sequences in the sample specify the same CDR3. The V gene is TRBV5-6, the J gene TRBJ1-1; TRBD1 might be the D (5 bases). CDR1 and CDR2 (germline): SGHDT, YYEEEE. The CDR3 is 14 residues long. The V gene lost 0 bases and the J gene lost 1 base, with 7 bases spanning the gap. In DNA, the CDR3 is TGTGCCAGCAGCTTGGTTGGGGGGAACACTGAAGCTTTCTTT. It encodes CASSLVGGNTEAFF.

The chain uses TRBV28 and TRBJ2-2; 7 bases line up with TRBD1. This CDR3 spans 15 amino acids. V dropped 5 bases and J dropped 5; count of bases not matched to a gene: 8. The germline V gene has CDR1 MDHEN and CDR2 SYDVKM. In DNA form, the CDR3 reads TGTGCCAGCAGTCAATCAAGACAGGGTACCGGGGAGCTGTTTTTT. It yields the protein CASSQSRQGTGELFF.

The V call is TRBV6-1, the J call TRBJ2-7, with unresolved D. Germline V lookup: CDR1 MNHNS, CDR2 SASEGT. This CDR3 comprises 14 residues. V lost 2 bases and J 2 bases, leaving 10 bases between the germline ends. CDR3 nucleotide sequence: TGTGCCAGCAGTGAATGGCGGACCCCCTACGAGCAGTACTTC. Amino acid sequence: CASSEWRTPYEQYF.

This chain connects TRBV27 to TRBJ2-1; 16 nucleotides agree with TRBD2. Germline V gene lookup returns CDR1 MNHEY and CDR2 SMNVEV (reference sequence). The CDR3 sequence is 17 residues long. V lost 3 bases and J lost 6; bases outside the gene matches: 5. The CDR3 DNA reads TGTGCCAGCAGTTTGTCGGGACTAGCGGGAGGGGTCAATGAGCAGTTCTTC. It yields the protein CASSLSGLAGGVNEQFF.

Turning to this clone: This sample includes further DNA sequences coding for the same CDR3. The gene calls are TRBV9 and TRBJ2-3; D gene ambiguous. CDR1 and CDR2 from the germline V gene are SGDLS and YYNGEE. Trimming removed 5 bases at V and 1 base at J, with 8 bases between. CDR3 length equals 13 residues. Here the CDR3 reads CASSPTGTDTQYF. In DNA, the CDR3 is TGTGCCAGCAGTCCGACGGGCACAGATACGCAGTATTTT. Combining the CDR3 with reference TRBV9 and TRBJ2-3 gives the whole variable domain DSGVTQTPKHLITATGQRVTLRCSPRSGDLSVYWYQQSLDQGLQFLIQYYNGEERAKGNILERFSAQQFPDLHSELNLSSLELGDSALYFCASSPTGTDTQYFGPGTRLTVL.